These 26 T cell receptor beta chains share one sample of origin, sequenced in a study of cytomegalovirus exposure and HLA in healthy donors. This PCR relied on a set of 60 Vbeta primers and 13 Jbeta primers. TCRdb keeps only in-frame clones here, not all; method: immunoSEQ multiplex PCR. The sample yields 65,000 to 85,000 clones, around 80% seen once. Input material: PBMCs. Every receptor here comes from a man aged 45-60 years in good health and CMV-seropositive.

The V call is TRBV6-1, the J call TRBJ1-2, with TRBD1 matching 9 bases. V shed 5 bases, J shed 2 bases, and the junction held 6 bases outside the gene matches. Looked up from germline, CDR1 is MNHNS and CDR2 is SASEGT. The CDR3 is 15 amino acids. CDR3 bases: TGTGCCAGCAGTTCCAACAGGGGGCCAAACTATGGCTACACCTTC. It translates to CASSSNRGPNYGYTF.

This sequence joins TRBV30 and TRBJ2-3, with TRBD2 identical over 13 bases. Looked up from germline, CDR1 is GTSNPN and CDR2 is SVGIG (reference sequence). The CDR3 has 17 amino acids. For the CDR3, the DNA is TGTGCGCGAATAACTAGCGGGAGGGCCTGGTTGGCAGATACGCAGTATTTT. This sequence encodes CARITSGRAWLADTQYF.

Of note for this clone: Compared with germline, one end of the junction differs, possibly owing to a read error. J is TRBJ2-1 and V is TRBV7-9, with TRBD2 identical over 7 bases. The CDR3 covers 15 residues. Germline V gives CDR1 SEHNR, CDR2 FQNEAQ (reference sequence). In DNA form, the CDR3 reads TGTTCCAGCAGCCGTGGGGGGGGTTTTAACAATGAGCAGTTCTTC. Its protein is CSSSRGGGFNNEQFF.

On this clone itself: At one boundary the junction diverges from the germline segment, which might be a read error. This sequence joins TRBV7-9 and TRBJ1-4; no definite D call. The CDR3 loop spans 13 amino acids. The V gene's germline CDR1 is SEHNR and CDR2 FQNEAQ (reference sequence). The CDR3, as DNA: TGTTCCAGCAGCTTTAGAACAGTTGAAAAACTGTTTTTT. Protein: CSSSFRTVEKLFF.

V is TRBV14 and J is TRBJ1-3; no firm D call. The CDR3 covers 15 residues. Germline V CDR1 and CDR2: SGHDN, FVKESK. The V gene lost 0 bases and the J gene lost 4 bases, with 10 bases spanning the gap. The CDR3 coding sequence is TGTGCCAGCAGCCAAGATACCTGGGCAGGAAACACCATATATTTT. Encoded protein: CASSQDTWAGNTIYF.

This clone was counted a single time. CDR3 sequence: CASSVGGRTDTQYF. For the CDR3, the DNA is TGTGCCAGCAGCGTCGGTGGGAGGACAGATACGCAGTATTTT. V is TRBV9 and J is TRBJ2-3; D is possibly TRBD2 (6 bases). Trimming pared 2 bases from V and 3 bases from J, leaving 10 bases between. Germline CDR1 and CDR2: SGDLS and YYNGEE. The CDR3 is made up of 14 amino acids.

The V gene is TRBV19, the J gene TRBJ2-7; D not resolved. The germline V gene has CDR1 LNHDA and CDR2 SQIVND (reference sequence). The CDR3 is 14 residues long. Trimming pared 9 bases from V and 2 bases from J, leaving 17 bases between. CDR3 in DNA: TGTGCCAGCCGATCAAGCGTCTCGACCTACGAGCAGTACTTC. It encodes CASRSSVSTYEQYF.

This sequence joins TRBV27 and TRBJ2-1, with TRBD2 identical over 11 bases. The germline V gene encodes CDR1 MNHEY and CDR2 SMNVEV (reference sequence). V gave up 7 bases and J gave up 7 bases; unmatched junction bases: 9. The length of the CDR3 is 15 residues. The CDR3 spells CASTTLSGRGNEQFF. The CDR3 DNA is TGTGCCAGCACCACTCTTAGCGGGAGGGGTAATGAGCAGTTCTTC.

The chain joins TRBV7-3 to TRBJ2-7; TRBD2 agrees at 9 bases. This CDR3 region has 15 residues. J was trimmed by 5 bases and V by 5 bases; bases with no gene match: 10. Germline-derived CDR1 and CDR2 are SGHTA and FQGTGA. The CDR3 here is CASSRTGTSSHEQYF. CDR3 DNA: TGTGCCAGCAGCCGAACGGGGACTAGCAGCCACGAGCAGTACTTC.

This clone was counted only a few times. The CDR3 DNA follows: TGTGCCAGCTCACCACTTGACAGGACACAAGAGACCCAGTACTTC. Translated: CASSPLDRTQETQYF. This chain connects TRBV18 to TRBJ2-5, with D perhaps matching TRBD1 (6 bases). The CDR3 sequence is 15 residues long. Trimming took off 1 base at V and 2 bases at J, with 11 bases between the two ends. Looked up from germline, CDR1 is KGHSH and CDR2 is LQKENI.

This clone came up once. The chain carries TRBV11-2 and TRBJ2-5, with 7 bases identical to TRBD1. The J call is doubtful: the DNA matches TRBJ2-7 better. CDR3 length equals 15 residues. CDR1 and CDR2 from the germline V gene are SGHAT and FQNNGV. DNA of the CDR3: TGTGCCAGCAGCCTCGAACAGGGGCGGATTTACGAGCAGTACTTC. This codes for CASSLEQGRIYEQYF.

J is TRBJ2-1 and V is TRBV6-1; 8 bases fit TRBD2. The ends lost 6 bases at V and 7 bases at J; junction bases unmatched: 11. Germline loops: CDR1 MNHNS, CDR2 SASEGT. The CDR3 spans 15 residues. CDR3 sequence: CASRRAGAGRNEQFF. The CDR3 DNA reads as TGTGCCAGCAGACGAGCGGGAGCTGGGAGGAATGAGCAGTTCTTC.

This clone was counted a single time. The chain uses TRBV10-3 and TRBJ2-5, with D hard to call. The CDR3 runs 15 residues. Between the trimmed V and J ends, which lost 0 bases and 3 bases, there was a span of 11 bases. Germline loops: CDR1 ENHRY, CDR2 SYGVKD. This chain's CDR3 is CAISESATQEETQYF. The CDR3 DNA reads TGTGCCATCAGTGAGTCGGCGACACAAGAAGAGACCCAGTACTTC.

This clone was seen only once. The chain couples TRBV11-3 to TRBJ1-1, with D hard to call. Germline assignment: CDR1 SGHNT and CDR2 YENEEA. The CDR3 is 13 amino acids. V dropped 7 bases and J dropped 0 bases, with 9 bases sitting between them. CDR3 region: CASTGVMNTEAFF. The CDR3 DNA reads TGTGCCAGCACGGGAGTGATGAACACTGAAGCTTTCTTT.

This chain connects TRBV7-9 to TRBJ2-1; 12 bases are a match to TRBD2. This CDR3 has 18 residues. J was trimmed by 7 bases and V by 5 bases; bases with no gene match: 15. Germline V gives CDR1 SEHNR, CDR2 FQNEAQ (reference sequence). The CDR3 spells CASSLPPRLAGAQNEQFF. CDR3 bases: TGTGCCAGCAGCCTGCCACCCCGACTAGCGGGAGCCCAAAATGAGCAGTTCTTC.

The chain couples TRBV14 to TRBJ2-2; no clear D. Deletions cut 1 base from V and 4 bases from J, with 13 bases between. CDR1 and CDR2 from the germline V gene are SGHDN and FVKESK. The CDR3 contains 16 residues. The CDR3 DNA reads TGTGCCAGCAGCCAAGTACGAAGCTTGAGCACCGGGGAGCTGTTTTTT. This translates into CASSQVRSLSTGELFF. Complete variable domain (other parts from reference TRBV14 and TRBJ2-2): EAGVTQFPSHSVIEKGQTVTLRCDPISGHDNLYWYRRVMGKEIKFLLHFVKESKQDESGMPNNRFLAERTGGTYSTLKVQPAELEDSGVYFCASSQVRSLSTGELFFGEGSRLTVL.

The V gene is TRBV6-5, the J gene TRBJ1-2; D might be TRBD1 (5 bases). V lost 1 base to trimming and J lost 2 bases, with 8 bases between them. The length of the CDR3 is 14 residues. Per the germline V gene, CDR1 is MNHEY and CDR2 is SVGAGI. CDR3 DNA: TGTGCCAGCAGTTACTACGCAGGGAACTATGGCTACACCTTC. Protein sequence: CASSYYAGNYGYTF.

This sequence joins TRBV2 and TRBJ1-1, with TRBD1 identical over 8 bases. J gave up 1 base and V 7 bases, and 2 bases lay outside the gene matches. Germline lookup yields CDR1 SNHLY and CDR2 FYNNEI. The CDR3 covers 13 residues. CDR3 in amino acids: CASTDRGNTEAFF. The CDR3 DNA reads as TGTGCCAGCACCGACAGGGGGAACACTGAAGCTTTCTTT.

This clone was seen a few times. The chain uses TRBV30 and TRBJ2-3; D might be TRBD2 (6 bases). Germline lookup yields CDR1 GTSNPN and CDR2 SVGIG (reference sequence). Trimming cost V 3 bases and J 1 base, with 14 bases left between them. This CDR3 contains 15 residues. CDR3 in amino acids: CAWRRTSFGTDTQYF. As DNA, the CDR3 is TGTGCCTGGAGGAGAACTAGCTTCGGCACAGATACGCAGTATTTT.

The chain combines TRBV7-2 with TRBJ2-7; D is ambiguous. V lost 2 bases, J lost 0 bases, and 8 bases lay in between. Germline assignment: CDR1 SGHTA and CDR2 FQGNSA. CDR3 length equals 14 residues. The CDR3 protein is CASSLTSSSYEQYF. CDR3 nucleotides: TGTGCCAGCAGCTTAACGAGTAGCTCCTACGAGCAGTACTTC.

The V and J genes are TRBV6-6 and TRBJ1-5; 8 bases line up with TRBD1. V lost 5 bases and J lost 7; bases outside the gene matches: 7. This CDR3 contains 14 residues. Germline CDR1 MNHNY, CDR2 SVGAGI (reference sequence). The CDR3 region has the DNA TGTGCCAGCAGTGGGACAGGAGCGGGACAGCCCCAGCATTTT. Its protein product is CASSGTGAGQPQHF.

The V and J genes are TRBV2 and TRBJ1-2; D is undetermined. This CDR3 spans 14 amino acids. V was clipped by 7 bases and J by 4 bases, with 16 bases between them. CDR1 SNHLY and CDR2 FYNNEI come from the germline V gene. The CDR3 DNA reads TGTGCCAGCAATATACGGACTACTGGCTATGGCTACACCTTC. Protein product: CASNIRTTGYGYTF. Based on the CDR3 plus reference TRBV2 and TRBJ1-2, the full variable domain is EPEVTQTPSHQVTQMGQEVILRCVPISNHLYFYWYRQILGQKVEFLVSFYNNEISEKSEIFDDQFSVERPDGSNFTLKIRSTKLEDSAMYFCASNIRTTGYGYTFGSGTRLTVV.

The chain is built from TRBV2 and TRBJ2-1, with a weak D call TRBD1 (6 bases). The germline gives CDR1 SNHLY, CDR2 FYNNEI. This CDR3 is 15 amino acids long. With 4 bases removed from V and 1 base from J, the gap between germline ends came to 11 bases. CDR3 amino acids: CASSAPRGSYNEQFF. CDR3 DNA sequence: TGTGCCAGCAGTGCCCCGAGGGGGTCCTACAATGAGCAGTTCTTC.

The chain uses TRBV9 and TRBJ2-5, with TRBD1 as a possible D gene (6 bases). V was shortened by 3 bases and J by 4 bases, with 13 bases between the two germline ends. The CDR3 runs 14 residues. Germline-derived CDR1 and CDR2 are SGDLS and YYNGEE. CDR3 nucleotides: TGTGCCAGCAGCGACCCCGGGACACGAGAGACCCAGTACTTC. Amino acids: CASSDPGTRETQYF.

The chain employs TRBV28 and TRBJ1-1; perhaps TRBD1 as D (5 bases). Deletions cut 4 bases from V and 5 bases from J, with 20 bases between. The CDR3 totals 16 residues. The germline CDR1 and CDR2 sequences are MDHEN and SYDVKM. CDR3: CASSSSSPTEGTEAFF. The DNA of the CDR3 is TGTGCCAGCAGTTCCTCCTCTCCGACAGAAGGGACTGAAGCTTTCTTT.

The V and J genes are TRBV30 and TRBJ1-2; 10 nucleotides match TRBD1. The CDR3 runs 13 residues. Germline CDR1 is GTSNPN and CDR2 is SVGIG (reference sequence). V shed 8 bases and J 4 bases; nucleotides not matched to a gene: 7. CDR3 nucleotides: TGTGCCCGTGACAGGGGGCTATCCTATGGCTACACCTTC. Translating it yields CARDRGLSYGYTF.